This TCR beta chain stems from a study of early T cells in non-severe SARS-CoV-2 infection. One entry per CDR3 protein results from TCRdb running MiXCR on the 5' RACE reads. The profile shows about 27,000 distinct CDR3 sequences, 2.5% to 3.5% of them singletons. This clonotype has at least ten counts. Looked up from germline, CDR1 is SGDLS and CDR2 is YYNGEE. Deletions cut 0 bases from V and 1 base from J, with 16 bases between. This CDR3 comprises 18 residues. Sequenced input: whole blood. The rearrangement joins TRBV9 to TRBJ2-2; D not certain. The sequence came from an adult who was a healthcare worker with PCR-confirmed SARS-CoV-2 infection or an uninfected control (not recorded which). As DNA, the CDR3 is TGTGCCAGCAGCGTAGGGGGTCGGCTGGTCCTGAACACCGGGGAGCTGTTTTTT. Its translation: CASSVGGRLVLNTGELFF.